This T cell receptor (beta chain) was retrieved from a study of control samples from healthy donors and cancer patients. This CDR3 is 14 amino acids long. CDR1 and CDR2 (germline): PRHDT, FYEKMQ (reference sequence). Losses at the gene ends were 0 bases for V and 12 bases for J; bases not matched to a gene: 10. TCRdb's table, derived via immunoSEQ multiplex PCR, lists solely in-frame clones and lacks some. Found here are fewer than 200,000 clones, 85% to 90% of them singletons; the top ten hold about 1.4%. Sequencing was done on a sample of blood. This sequence was found in a woman aged 50 to 60 in good health. This chain joins TRBV13 and TRBJ2-7; 8 bases are a match to TRBD1. CDR3 sequence: CASSLGGQARRPYF. The CDR3 bases are TGTGCCAGCAGCTTAGGGGGACAGGCCCGTCGGCCGTACTTC.